Many counts were recorded for the clone carrying this T cell receptor beta chain. The antigen remains unidentified. The data belong to a study of T cells after yellow fever vaccination. Regarding the study as a whole: Faster peaking, at day 5 versus 15, marked a secondary response that was weaker.

This CDR3 has 12 amino acids. V shed 5 bases, J shed 5 bases, and the junction held 0 bases outside the gene matches. The authors made TCR cDNA by 5'RACE template switching, adding a universal primer site and UMIs. TCRdb passed the 5' RACE reads through MiXCR, listing each CDR3 protein once. The data show fewer than 400,000 distinct CDR3 sequences, approximately 12% seen once. The source of this sequence is a man between 18 and 35 years old who received the YFV17D yellow fever vaccine. The V and J genes are TRBV12-3 or TRBV12-4 and TRBJ1-1; the match to TRBD1 covers 9 bases. The sample was CD4+ T cells sorted from PBMCs, taken 45 days after the yellow fever booster vaccination. The chain's CDR3 is CASSGQGTEAFF. The CDR3 nucleotides are TGTGCCAGCAGTGGACAGGGGACTGAAGCTTTCTTT.